This T cell receptor beta chain originates from a study of OX40 agonist ivuxolimab in advanced cancers. Produced via immunoSEQ multiplex PCR; TCRdb's table is partial and in-frame only. Of more than 15,000 clones in the sample, about 86% were seen once. V lost 0 bases, J lost 4 bases, and 4 bases stayed unmatched. Germline V gene sequence: CDR1 MNHGY, CDR2 SVAAGI. This CDR3 comprises 16 residues. This receptor was taken from an adult with an advanced solid tumor such as melanoma, head and neck, liver or kidney cancer. Sequences were derived from CD4+ or CD8+ T cells sorted from blood, sampled in a trial of the OX40 agonist ivuxolimab. This chain connects TRBV6-9 to TRBJ1-5, with 9 bases that match TRBD1. The chain's CDR3 is CASSYSLGQGNQPQHF. The CDR3 nucleotides read TGTGCCAGCAGTTATTCGTTGGGACAGGGAAATCAGCCCCAGCATTTT.